This entry features one TCR beta chain sequence. The method was immunoSEQ multiplex PCR; TCRdb's version includes in-frame clones alone and lacks a portion of them. The sample lists some 130,000 clones; approximately 88% were seen once. The CDR3 totals 15 residues. V trimming: 2 bases; J trimming: 4 bases; junction bases outside the gene matches: 6. Per the germline V gene, CDR1 is SGHNT and CDR2 is YYREEE (reference sequence). The data originate from a study of control samples from healthy donors and cancer patients. The origin of this receptor is a man in his forties in good health. The V and J genes are TRBV5-4 and TRBJ2-5; TRBD1 matches 9 bases. The sample comprised blood. Here the CDR3 DNA reads TGTGCCAGCAGCTTATTCCGACAGGGGGGAGAGACCCAGTACTTC. It yields the protein CASSLFRQGGETQYF.